Listed here are 30 T cell receptor beta chains from one sample, sequenced in a study of response to subunit inactivated influenza vaccine. TCRdb reprocessed the RT-PCR reads with MiXCR, giving one entry per CDR3 protein. The data contain 500,000 or so distinct CDR3 sequences, approximately 17% of them singletons. Specimen: CD4+ T cells sorted from PBMCs, collected around 25 months after vaccination. The receptors shown here come from a man between 45 and 75 years old who received an inactivated influenza vaccine.

The rearrangement links TRBV12-3 or TRBV12-4 to TRBJ2-5, with D possibly being TRBD2 (5 bases). The V end was cut by 0 bases, the J end by 4 bases, with 12 bases between. The CDR3 sequence is 15 residues long. CDR3 DNA sequence: TGTGCCAGCAGTTTAGCGGGAGTCCTCCTAGAGACCCAGTACTTC. Translation: CASSLAGVLLETQYF.

The V gene is TRBV29-1, the J gene TRBJ1-2, with D possibly matching TRBD1 (5 bases). Trimming shortened V by 4 bases and J by 7 bases, and 16 bases separated the two germline ends. In germline, CDR1 is SQVTM, CDR2 ANQGSEA. CDR3 length: 13 residues. The CDR3 sequence is CSVGGLGAVGYTF. DNA of the CDR3: TGCAGCGTTGGAGGACTCGGGGCGGTTGGCTACACCTTC.

In this sample, this clonotype turned up many times. V gene TRBV10-3 combines with J gene TRBJ2-1, with 13 positions matching TRBD2. CDR3 length: 16 residues. The trim removed 6 bases at V and 4 bases at J, leaving 6 bases unmatched. CDR1 and CDR2 from the germline V gene are ENHRY and SYGVKD. The DNA of the CDR3 is TGTGCCATCAGCTCCGGGACTAGCGGGGTTTACAATGAGCAGTTCTTC. This gives the protein CAISSGTSGVYNEQFF.

V usage is TRBV10-3 and J usage is TRBJ2-3, with 7 bases identical to TRBD2. Germline values: CDR1 ENHRY, CDR2 SYGVKD. The junction had 5 bases not matched to a gene; V was cut back by 0 bases and J by 2 bases. This CDR3 contains 16 residues. CDR3 sequence reads: CAISESGGSATDTQYF. In nucleotides, the CDR3 is TGTGCCATCAGTGAGTCGGGGGGGTCGGCCACAGATACGCAGTATTTT.

Here the CDR3 reads CASSLKGGTQETQYF. CDR3 nucleotides: TGTGCCAGCAGCCTAAAAGGCGGGACCCAAGAGACCCAGTACTTC. The chain uses TRBV7-9 and TRBJ2-5; perhaps TRBD2 as D (6 bases). The CDR3 is 15 amino acids. Trimming removed 5 bases from V and 1 base from J, with 14 bases in between. Germline CDR1 and CDR2: SEHNR and FQNEAQ (reference sequence).

The table lists this clonotype with many counts. This chain uses TRBV7-9 with TRBJ2-1, with 11 bases fitting TRBD2. The CDR3 consists of 16 residues. V was clipped by 2 bases and J by 3 bases; unmatched bases: 3. The germline V gene has CDR1 SEHNR and CDR2 FQNEAQ (reference sequence). DNA of the CDR3: TGTGCCAGCAGCTTACGACTAGCGGGGATCTACAATGAGCAGTTCTTC. This gives the protein CASSLRLAGIYNEQFF.

At least ten counts were recorded for this clonotype. The chain combines TRBV12-3 or TRBV12-4 with TRBJ1-1; possible D gene TRBD1, 5 bases. Trimming removed 6 bases at V and 5 bases at J, with 13 bases between. The CDR3 consists of 13 residues. The CDR3 nucleotides are TGTGCCAGCAGCCTGGGAGGGGTGACTGAAGCTTTCTTT. Protein product: CASSLGGVTEAFF.

This clonotype occurred a few times. The rearrangement uses TRBV20-1 and TRBJ2-6; weak D call: TRBD1 (5 bases). The CDR3 is made up of 15 amino acids. The germline gives CDR1 DFQATT, CDR2 SNEGSKA (reference sequence). V dropped 1 base and J dropped 7 bases, with 14 bases sitting between them. The CDR3 sequence is CSARGAGNLANVLTF. The DNA of the CDR3 is TGCAGTGCTAGAGGGGCAGGGAATTTAGCCAACGTCCTGACTTTC.

The rearrangement joins TRBV20-1 to TRBJ1-5; unclear D gene. The germline V gene has CDR1 DFQATT and CDR2 SNEGSKA (reference sequence). This CDR3 has 11 residues. The V gene lost 3 bases and the J gene lost 10 bases, with 10 bases spanning the gap. CDR3 DNA: TGCAGTGCTAGGGCGGCCGGACCCCAGCATTTT. Its translation: CSARAAGPQHF.

The V and J genes are TRBV12-3 or TRBV12-4 and TRBJ1-1; the match to TRBD1 covers 10 bases. The CDR3 consists of 14 residues. V dropped 1 base and J dropped 7; count of bases not matched to a gene: 3. The chain's CDR3 is CASSLGTGGIEAFF. For the CDR3, the DNA is TGTGCCAGCAGTTTAGGGACAGGGGGGATTGAAGCTTTCTTT.

The V gene is TRBV11-2, the J gene TRBJ2-1; D is possibly TRBD2 (6 bases). CDR1 and CDR2 (germline): SGHAT, FQNNGV. The CDR3 spans 13 residues. V dropped 7 bases and J dropped 9 bases, with 16 bases sitting between them. CDR3 loop: CASISPTRSEQFF. Here the CDR3 DNA reads TGTGCCAGCATCTCCCCGACTAGGAGTGAGCAGTTCTTC.

This clonotype was seen once. This chain links TRBV24-1 with TRBJ2-5; 12 bases fit TRBD2. CDR1 is KGHDR and CDR2 is SFDVKD in the germline V gene. The CDR3 totals 17 residues. The trim removed 5 bases at V and 4 bases at J, leaving 10 bases unmatched. The CDR3 DNA reads as TGTGCCACCAGTGGGAGGACTAGCGGGGCCAGAAGAGAGACCCAGTACTTC. Its protein product is CATSGRTSGARRETQYF.

The chain uses TRBV10-3 and TRBJ2-1; 15 bases fit TRBD2. This CDR3 has 14 amino acids. Germline assignment: CDR1 ENHRY and CDR2 SYGVKD. The trim removed 6 bases at V and 10 bases at J, leaving 4 bases unmatched. CDR3: CAISHGTSGREQFF. The CDR3 nucleotides are TGTGCCATCAGCCACGGGACTAGCGGGAGGGAGCAGTTCTTC.

This clonotype was counted between two and nine times. One base away lies a much larger clone, so this may be a sequencing read error. The V gene is TRBV20-1, the J gene TRBJ2-5; D is uncertain. Germline CDR1 DFQATT, CDR2 SNEGSKA (reference sequence). This CDR3 is built from 10 residues. V dropped 4 bases and J dropped 3 bases, with 3 bases sitting between them. CDR3 nucleotide sequence: TGCAGTGCTAAAGAAGAGACCCAGTACTTC. Its translation: CSAKEETQYF.

The rearrangement joins TRBV5-1 to TRBJ1-2; the D is unclear. Germline V lookup: CDR1 SGHRS, CDR2 YFSETQ. Trimming pared 0 bases from V and 6 bases from J, leaving 6 bases between. This CDR3 has 12 amino acids. The CDR3: CASSLDFDGYTF. CDR3 sequence (DNA): TGCGCCAGCAGCTTGGACTTCGATGGCTACACCTTC.

This clonotype occurred a few times. The chain combines TRBV5-1 with TRBJ1-1, with TRBD1 matching 7 bases. The V gene's germline CDR1 is SGHRS and CDR2 YFSETQ. CDR3 length equals 16 residues. V lost 0 bases, J lost 1 base, and 6 bases stayed unmatched. Here the CDR3 DNA reads TGCGCCAGCAGCTTGGATGGAGGGACAGCGAACACTGAAGCTTTCTTT. Its translation: CASSLDGGTANTEAFF.

The V call is TRBV7-2, the J call TRBJ1-1; D uncertain. The V end was cut by 2 bases, the J end by 4 bases, with 11 bases between. Germline lookup yields CDR1 SGHTA and CDR2 FQGNSA. The length of the CDR3 is 14 residues. For the CDR3, the DNA is TGTGCCAGCAGCTTAATCAGAGGAGCCACTGAAGCTTTCTTT. This codes for CASSLIRGATEAFF.

CDR3 region: CASSSPGAGQETQYF. CDR3 DNA sequence: TGTGCCAGCAGTTCCCCCGGGGCCGGACAAGAGACCCAGTACTTC. The chain is built from TRBV28 and TRBJ2-5, with D perhaps given as TRBD1 or TRBD2 (5 bases each). The germline V gene encodes CDR1 MDHEN and CDR2 SYDVKM. This CDR3 spans 15 amino acids. With 4 bases removed from V and 2 bases from J, the gap between germline ends came to 14 bases. The whole variable domain, filled in from reference TRBV28 and TRBJ2-5, reads DVKVTQSSRYLVKRTGEKVFLECVQDMDHENMFWYRQDPGLGLRLIYFSYDVKMKEKGDIPEGYSVSREKKERFSLILESASTNQTSMYLCASSSPGAGQETQYFGPGTRLLVL.

The V and J genes are TRBV6-2 or TRBV6-3 and TRBJ1-1; the D gene is possibly TRBD1 (5 bases). Germline V gene sequence: CDR1 MNHEY, CDR2 SVGEGT. CDR3 size: 13 residues. V lost 2 bases and J lost 9, with 13 bases in between. As DNA, the CDR3 is TGTGCCAGCAGTTACGGGACCCTATCTCAAGCTTTCTTT. This sequence encodes CASSYGTLSQAFF.

This chain links TRBV5-1 with TRBJ1-4; 8 positions match TRBD1. V was pared by 4 bases and J by 6 bases, with 8 bases of the junction left unmatched. The CDR3 spans 15 residues. Germline CDR1 SGHRS, CDR2 YFSETQ. CDR3 residues: CASSRGQGRDEKLFF. CDR3 coding DNA: TGCGCCAGCAGCCGCGGACAGGGTCGCGATGAAAAACTGTTTTTT.

The chain carries TRBV18 and TRBJ2-1; the D gene is possibly TRBD1 (5 bases). Germline CDR1 KGHSH, CDR2 LQKENI. This CDR3 region has 14 residues. V lost 6 bases and J 5 bases, leaving 14 bases between the germline ends. The CDR3 is CASSKTAINNEQFF. DNA for the CDR3: TGTGCCAGCTCCAAGACAGCTATAAACAATGAGCAGTTCTTC. The complete variable domain, with remaining parts taken from reference TRBV18 and TRBJ2-1, reads NAGVMQNPRHLVRRRGQEARLRCSPMKGHSHVYWYRQLPEEGLKFMVYLQKENIIDESGMPKERFSAEFPKEGPSILRIQQVVRGDSAAYFCASSKTAINNEQFFGPGTRLTVL.

This chain links TRBV7-3 with TRBJ2-2; 10 positions match TRBD2. CDR1 and CDR2 from the germline V gene are SGHTA and FQGTGA. The CDR3 totals 16 residues. The J segment lost 4 bases and the V segment lost 1 base, leaving 3 bases of the junction unmatched. The CDR3 DNA sequence: TGTGCCAGCAGCTTAAATAGCGGGAGGCCCACCGGGGAGCTGTTTTTT. The encoded protein is CASSLNSGRPTGELFF.

The chain employs TRBV4-1 and TRBJ2-3; D might be TRBD2 (6 bases). CDR1 is MGHRA, CDR2 YSYEKL, per germline. The CDR3 length is 16 residues. V was clipped by 4 bases and J by 4 bases, with 18 bases between them. Here the CDR3 DNA reads TGCGCCAGCAGCCGCCCGGGACTTGGTTTTTCAGATACGCAGTATTTT. Protein: CASSRPGLGFSDTQYF.

V is TRBV20-1 and J is TRBJ2-6; D is possibly TRBD1 (6 bases). The CDR3 totals 18 residues. Germline assignment: CDR1 DFQATT and CDR2 SNEGSKA (reference sequence). V lost 1 base, J lost 0 bases, and 16 bases lay in between. This CDR3 is CSARVTKQGVSGANVLTF. CDR3 coding DNA: TGCAGTGCTAGAGTTACAAAACAGGGTGTCTCTGGGGCCAACGTCCTGACTTTC.

The chain is built from TRBV12-3 or TRBV12-4 and TRBJ2-5; D is uncertain. The CDR3 extends over 14 amino acids. V lost 6 bases and J 5 bases, leaving 16 bases between the germline ends. The DNA for the CDR3 is TGTGCCAGCAGCCTGGGCTACGGCTGGGAGACCCAGTACTTC. It yields the protein CASSLGYGWETQYF.

The gene calls are TRBV20-1 and TRBJ2-3, with 7 bases fitting TRBD1. V trimming: 3 bases; J trimming: 0 bases; junction bases outside the gene matches: 6. The CDR3 is made up of 15 amino acids. Germline lookup yields CDR1 DFQATT and CDR2 SNEGSKA (reference sequence). The CDR3 DNA reads as TGCAGTGCTAGCGACCCGGGACAGAGCACAGATACGCAGTATTTT. This codes for CSASDPGQSTDTQYF.

The V call is TRBV18, the J call TRBJ2-5; D remains ambiguous. CDR1 is KGHSH and CDR2 is LQKENI in the germline V gene. V was cut by 6 bases and J by 5 bases, with 19 bases left in between. This CDR3 region has 15 residues. CDR3 in amino acids: CASSQVSSGAETQYF. As DNA, the CDR3 is TGTGCCAGCTCTCAAGTAAGCTCCGGAGCGGAGACCCAGTACTTC.

This clonotype turned up a few times. The chain is built from TRBV4-2 and TRBJ2-1; 7 bases are shared with TRBD2. CDR3 length equals 17 residues. Trimming took 1 base from V and 4 from J; bases not matched to a gene: 10. Germline-derived CDR1 and CDR2 are LGHNA and YNFKEQ. CDR3 sequence: CASSQVAASGNYNEQFF. The CDR3 nucleotides read TGTGCCAGCAGCCAAGTAGCTGCTAGCGGAAATTACAATGAGCAGTTCTTC.

This chain connects TRBV20-1 to TRBJ2-1; 7 nucleotides match TRBD1. Trimming removed 6 bases from V and 4 bases from J; junction bases left unmatched: 6. CDR1 is DFQATT, CDR2 SNEGSKA, per germline (reference sequence). CDR3 length equals 13 residues. CDR3 DNA sequence: TGCAGTGCAAGGGGGACAGCTTACAATGAGCAGTTCTTC. Encoded protein: CSARGTAYNEQFF.

This clonotype was found many times. This chain links TRBV5-5 with TRBJ1-1; 7 nucleotides agree with TRBD1. From germline, CDR1 is SGHKS and CDR2 YYEKEE (reference sequence). The V gene end was trimmed by 4 bases and the J gene end by 5 bases; junction bases not matched to a gene: 8. This CDR3 comprises 14 residues. The CDR3 sequence: CASSQQGRRTEAFF. Written as DNA, the CDR3 is TGTGCCAGCAGCCAACAGGGGAGACGGACTGAAGCTTTCTTT.